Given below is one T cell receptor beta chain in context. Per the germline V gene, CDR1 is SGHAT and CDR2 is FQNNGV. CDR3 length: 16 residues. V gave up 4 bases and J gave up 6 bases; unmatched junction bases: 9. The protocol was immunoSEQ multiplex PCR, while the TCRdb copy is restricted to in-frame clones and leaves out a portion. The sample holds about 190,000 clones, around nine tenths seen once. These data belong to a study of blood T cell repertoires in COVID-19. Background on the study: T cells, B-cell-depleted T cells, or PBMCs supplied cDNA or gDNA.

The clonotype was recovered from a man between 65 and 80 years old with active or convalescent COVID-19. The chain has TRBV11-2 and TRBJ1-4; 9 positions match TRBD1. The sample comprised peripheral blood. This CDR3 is CASSYGQGFVYEKLFF. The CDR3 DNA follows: TGTGCCAGCAGCTACGGACAGGGGTTTGTGTATGAAAAACTGTTTTTT. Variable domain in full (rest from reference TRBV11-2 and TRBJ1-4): EAGVAQSPRYKIIEKRQSVAFWCNPISGHATLYWYQQILGQGPKLLIQFQNNGVVDDSQLPKDRFSAERLKGVDSTLKIQPAKLEDSAVYLCASSYGQGFVYEKLFFGSGTQLSVL.